The 5 T cell receptor beta chains given below trace back to one sample, sequenced in a study of cytomegalovirus exposure and HLA in healthy donors. Assay used: immunoSEQ multiplex PCR; TCRdb lists only in-frame clones, some missing. The sample carries about 89,000 clones, roughly 83% recorded once. The sample consisted of PBMCs. These receptor sequences come from a woman under 30 in good health and CMV-seropositive.

This clone was recorded once. The chain is built from TRBV5-5 and TRBJ1-3; a possible D gene is TRBD1 (5 bases). The ends were cut back, 0 bases at V and 2 bases at J, with 9 bases in the middle. This CDR3 comprises 15 residues. Per germline, CDR1 SGHKS and CDR2 YYEKEE (reference sequence). The CDR3 bases are TGTGCCAGCAGCTTGGGCAGGGATCCTGGAAACACCATATATTTT. Protein sequence: CASSLGRDPGNTIYF.

The chain employs TRBV28 and TRBJ1-5; tentatively, D is TRBD1 (6 bases). The V and J ends lost 6 bases and 0 bases respectively, with 12 bases between them. Germline CDR1 and CDR2: MDHEN and SYDVKM. The CDR3 has 15 amino acids. CDR3 in DNA: TGTGCCAGCAGCATGGGGGCCAATAGCAATCAGCCCCAGCATTTT. This codes for CASSMGANSNQPQHF.

The CDR3 DNA reads as TGTGCCAGCAGTTACAATAGGGGGAGCCACGAGCAGTACTTC. It encodes CASSYNRGSHEQYF. The genes are TRBV6-5 and TRBJ2-5; the D gene is possibly TRBD1 (6 bases). Gene TRBJ2-7 matches the end of the DNA better, so the J call may be wrong. This CDR3 region has 14 residues. The germline CDR1 and CDR2 sequences are MNHEY and SVGAGI.

This clone was seen once. The chain's CDR3 is CAWRSPGEKLFF. DNA for the CDR3: TGTGCCTGGAGGTCCCCGGGTGAAAAACTGTTTTTT. V usage is TRBV30 and J usage is TRBJ1-4; no clear D. The CDR3 is made up of 12 amino acids. V lost 3 bases and J 7 bases, leaving 9 bases between the germline ends. CDR1 is GTSNPN and CDR2 is SVGIG in the germline V gene (reference sequence).

The chain couples TRBV15 to TRBJ2-5; D ambiguous. The CDR3 runs to 14 residues. Germline lookup yields CDR1 LNHNV and CDR2 YYDKDF (reference sequence). Trimming shortened V by 1 base and J by 5 bases, and 11 bases separated the two germline ends. CDR3: CATSRGQSLETQYF. CDR3 DNA sequence: TGTGCCACCAGCAGAGGACAAAGTCTGGAGACCCAGTACTTC.